A selection of T cell receptor beta chains follows, all from one sample in a study of cytomegalovirus exposure and HLA in healthy donors. Only in-frame clones appear in the TCRdb table, and some are missing; sequencing was by immunoSEQ multiplex PCR. Of about 190,000 clones in the sample, 65% to 85% were seen once. Sequencing was done on a sample of PBMCs. The origin of the receptors is a young woman in good health and CMV-seronegative. Both conserved end residues are part of each CDR3. The D gene is left open where the match is weak. The size field is filled for only some rows; it gives once, few, many or a size class.

CDR3nt,CDR3aa,abundance,v_gene,j_gene,d_gene
TGTGCCAGCAGAGGACAGGGGAACACTGAAGCTTTCTTT,CASRGQGNTEAFF,once,TRBV28,TRBJ1-1,TRBD1
TGTGCCAGCAGTCCCTCAAGGACAAGGTCCTACGAGCAGTACTTC,CASSPSRTRSYEQYF,few,TRBV6-5,TRBJ2-7,.
TGTGCCAGCAGTTTCCAGGGGCTCTCTAACTATGGCTACACCTTC,CASSFQGLSNYGYTF,.,TRBV27,TRBJ1-2,.
TGTGCCAGCAGTTTAGTAAATGAGCAGTTCTTC,CASSLVNEQFF,.,TRBV28,TRBJ2-1,.
TGTGCCAGCAGCCACCCCGGGACAGCCACCGGGGAGCTGTTTTTT,CASSHPGTATGELFF,.,TRBV14,TRBJ2-2,TRBD1
TGTGCCAGCAGCCGGGACACCACCTACAATGAGCAGTTCTTC,CASSRDTTYNEQFF,.,TRBV7-6,TRBJ2-1,.
TGTGCCAGTACCAATCAACGGGGTGTAGTTGGCTACACCTTC,CASTNQRGVVGYTF,.,TRBV19,TRBJ1-2,.
TGTGCCAGCAGTGATTTAACTAGCGGGGGTTTTCAGTACTTC,CASSDLTSGGFQYF,.,TRBV2,TRBJ2-7,TRBD2
TGTGCCAGCAGTGCTAACAGACAAGAGACCCAGTACTTC,CASSANRQETQYF,.,TRBV2,TRBJ2-5,.
TGCGCCAGCAGCTTGGAGAGAAGCAACTCACCCCTCCACTTT,CASSLERSNSPLHF,.,TRBV5-1,TRBJ1-6,.
TGTGCCAGCAGGACAGGGGCGAGCACAGATACGCAGTATTTT,CASRTGASTDTQYF,few,TRBV6-5,TRBJ2-3,TRBD1
TGTGCCAGCAGTGAGGGTAGGGGCTCGAACACTGAAGCTTTCTTT,CASSEGRGSNTEAFF,.,TRBV25-1,TRBJ1-1,.
TGTGCCACCAGCCAGGGAGGGTATGGCTACACCTTC,CATSQGGYGYTF,few,TRBV15,TRBJ1-2,.
TGCGCCAGCAGGCTCACAGGGGGCGCAGATACGCAGTATTTT,CASRLTGGADTQYF,.,TRBV10-2,TRBJ2-3,TRBD1
TGCGCCAGCAGCTCCCGGGACTCATCAGAGACCCAGTACTTC,CASSSRDSSETQYF,.,TRBV5-1,TRBJ2-5,.
TGTGCCAGCGTAGGGGGGGCCTACGAGCAGTACTTC,CASVGGAYEQYF,.,TRBV2,TRBJ2-7,.
TGTGCCAGCAGCCCGACAGGGACAAAGAGCACAGATACGCAGTATTTT,CASSPTGTKSTDTQYF,.,TRBV5-8,TRBJ2-3,TRBD1
TGTGCCTGGGAAAAAATCGTACGGGGGACAGACGGCTACACCTTC,CAWEKIVRGTDGYTF,once,TRBV30,TRBJ1-2,TRBD1
TGTGCCAGCAGAGAACAAGACACCGGGGAGCTGTTTTTT,CASREQDTGELFF,.,TRBV6-6,TRBJ2-2,.
TGTGCCAGCAGCCCCTTGGCGGGGGCCAGGCAGCCCCAGCATTTT,CASSPLAGARQPQHF,.,TRBV7-6,TRBJ1-5,.
TGCGCCAGCAGCTTGGGCGGGGGGATAGCCTACGAGCAGTACTTC,CASSLGGGIAYEQYF,.,TRBV5-1,TRBJ2-7,TRBD2
TGTGCCAGCACCAAAGGGGCATATTCTGGAAACACCATATATTTT,CASTKGAYSGNTIYF,.,TRBV6-1,TRBJ1-3,.
TGTGCCAGCAGCTCCTCGGGACTCTTCACAGATACGCAGTATTTT,CASSSSGLFTDTQYF,once,TRBV7-3,TRBJ2-3,.
TGTGCCAGCTCACCGGCGGATAATCAGCCCCAGCATTTT,CASSPADNQPQHF,.,TRBV18,TRBJ1-5,.
TGTGCCAGCAGCGAGAGTGGGACAGGGGCCACCGGGGAGCTGTTTTTT,CASSESGTGATGELFF,.,TRBV9,TRBJ2-2,TRBD1
TGTGCCATCAGTGAACCAGGGTCAAGCTCCTACGAGCAGTACTTC,CAISEPGSSSYEQYF,.,TRBV10-3,TRBJ2-7,.
TGTGCCAGCAGCGCCGGGACAGGGAGCTCCTACGAGCAGTACTTC,CASSAGTGSSYEQYF,.,TRBV9,TRBJ2-7,TRBD1
TGTGCCAGCAGCGGGACAAATAATTCACCCCTCCACTTT,CASSGTNNSPLHF,.,TRBV9,TRBJ1-6,.